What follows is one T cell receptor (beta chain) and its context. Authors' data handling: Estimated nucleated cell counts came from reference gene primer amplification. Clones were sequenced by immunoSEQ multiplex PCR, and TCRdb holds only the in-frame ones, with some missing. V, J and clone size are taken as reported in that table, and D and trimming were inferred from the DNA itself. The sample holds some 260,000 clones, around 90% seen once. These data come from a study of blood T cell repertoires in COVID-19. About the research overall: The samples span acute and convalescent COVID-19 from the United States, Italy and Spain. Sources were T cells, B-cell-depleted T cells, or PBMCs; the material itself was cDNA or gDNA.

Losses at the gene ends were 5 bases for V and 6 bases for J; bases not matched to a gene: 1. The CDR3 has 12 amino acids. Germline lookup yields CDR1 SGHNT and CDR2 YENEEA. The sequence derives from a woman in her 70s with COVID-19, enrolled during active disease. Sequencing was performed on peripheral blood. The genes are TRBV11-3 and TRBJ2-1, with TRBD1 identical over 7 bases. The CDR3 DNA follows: TGTGCCAGCAGCCCAGGGGGCAATGAGCAGTTCTTC. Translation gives CASSPGGNEQFF.